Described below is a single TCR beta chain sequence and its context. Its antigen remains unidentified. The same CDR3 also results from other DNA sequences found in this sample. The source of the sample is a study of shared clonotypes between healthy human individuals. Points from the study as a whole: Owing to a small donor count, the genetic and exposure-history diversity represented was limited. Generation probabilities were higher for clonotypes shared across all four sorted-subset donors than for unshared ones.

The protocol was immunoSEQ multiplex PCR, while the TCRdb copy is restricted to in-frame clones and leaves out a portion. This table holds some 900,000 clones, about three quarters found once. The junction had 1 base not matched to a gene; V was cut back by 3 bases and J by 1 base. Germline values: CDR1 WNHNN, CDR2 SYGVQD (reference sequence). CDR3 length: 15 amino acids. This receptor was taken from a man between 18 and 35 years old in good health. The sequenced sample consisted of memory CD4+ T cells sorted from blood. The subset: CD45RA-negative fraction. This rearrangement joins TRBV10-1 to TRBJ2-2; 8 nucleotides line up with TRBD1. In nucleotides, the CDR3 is TGCGCCAGCAGTGATGGGACAGGGAACACCGGGGAGCTGTTTTTT. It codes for CASSDGTGNTGELFF.